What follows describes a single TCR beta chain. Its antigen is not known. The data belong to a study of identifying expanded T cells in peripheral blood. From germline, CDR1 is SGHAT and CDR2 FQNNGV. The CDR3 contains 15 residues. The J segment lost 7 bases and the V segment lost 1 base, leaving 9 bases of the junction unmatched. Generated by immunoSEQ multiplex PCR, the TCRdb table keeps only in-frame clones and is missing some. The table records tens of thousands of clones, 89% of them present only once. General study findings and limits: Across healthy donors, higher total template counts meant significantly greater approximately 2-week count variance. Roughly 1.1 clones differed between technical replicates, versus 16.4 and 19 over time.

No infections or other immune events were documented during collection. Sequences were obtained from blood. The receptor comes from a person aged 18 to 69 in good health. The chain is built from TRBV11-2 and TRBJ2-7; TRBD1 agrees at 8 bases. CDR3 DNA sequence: TGTGCCAGCAGCTTAGCGCGGACAGGGCTGGGGGAGCAGTACTTC. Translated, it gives CASSLARTGLGEQYF.